One sample yielded the 22 T cell receptor beta chains listed below, sequenced in a study. Each CDR3 protein gets one entry after TCRdb re-called the 5' RACE reads with MiXCR. The sample includes roughly 5,300 distinct CDR3 sequences, over 30% of them seen just once. The specimen sequenced was memory CD4+ T cells sorted from blood. Specified subset: memory CD4+ T cells, CD4+CD45RO+CD25-. These receptors were collected from a female donor with breast cancer.

This clonotype is deemed medium-sized. The CDR3 loop reads CASSSTGESYGYTF. Here the CDR3 DNA reads TGCGCCAGCAGTTCGACAGGGGAGAGTTATGGCTACACCTTC. The gene calls are TRBV5-1 and TRBJ1-2, with TRBD1 matching over 8 bases. Per the germline V gene, CDR1 is SGHRS and CDR2 is YFSETQ. The CDR3 loop spans 14 amino acids. Trimming cost V 5 bases and J 5 bases; bases outside gene matches: 8.

In this sample, this clonotype turned up many times. The chain combines TRBV10-1 with TRBJ2-7; D is unresolved. CDR3 length: 13 amino acids. Germline CDR1 reads WNHNN; CDR2 reads SYGVQD (reference sequence). V was trimmed by 4 bases and J by 2 bases, leaving 9 bases between them. The DNA of the CDR3 is TGCGCCAGCAGTGGGGCAGTAGCCTACGAGCAGTACTTC. Translated: CASSGAVAYEQYF.

CDR3 coding DNA: TGCGCCAGCAGCTTTGTCCCACAGGGACCACCGTGGGATGAAGCTTTCTTT. Amino acid sequence: CASSFVPQGPPWDEAFF. The J gene is TRBJ1-1, the V gene TRBV5-1, with a weak D call TRBD1 (6 bases). The CDR3 loop spans 17 amino acids. The V and J ends lost 2 bases and 7 bases respectively, with 24 bases between them. Germline V gives CDR1 SGHRS, CDR2 YFSETQ.

This clonotype qualifies as medium-sized. The chain is built from TRBV4-1 and TRBJ2-5; unclear D gene. Trimming shortened V by 4 bases and J by 3 bases, and 12 bases separated the two germline ends. Germline assignment: CDR1 MGHRA and CDR2 YSYEKL. The CDR3 contains 14 residues. The DNA for the CDR3 is TGCGCCAGCAGCCGAACTCTAGGTAAAGAGACCCAGTACTTC. Translation gives CASSRTLGKETQYF.

This clonotype is deemed medium-sized. The CDR3 region is CASSQVHRKNWGSGGNTIYF. The CDR3 DNA reads as TGCGCCAGCAGCCAAGTTCACCGGAAGAATTGGGGTTCGGGAGGAAACACCATATATTTT. The J gene is TRBJ1-3, the V gene TRBV4-1; D unclear. Germline V CDR1 and CDR2: MGHRA, YSYEKL. The CDR3 sequence is 20 residues long. V was pared by 1 base and J by 4 bases, with 26 bases between.

Remarks on this clonotype: A read error is possible here, since a much larger clone lies one base away. The chain combines TRBV14 with TRBJ2-5; D might be TRBD2 (5 bases). The CDR3 length is 14 residues. Germline V gene lookup returns CDR1 SGHDN and CDR2 FVKESK. CDR3 coding DNA: TGTGCCAGCAGCCCCGGAGGTGTTAAAGAGACCCAGCACTTC. Amino acids: CASSPGGVKETQHF.

Comment on this clonotype: A read error is possible here, since a much larger clone lies one base away. The V gene is TRBV29-1, the J gene TRBJ2-2; D is uncertain. Germline CDR1 is SQVTM and CDR2 is ANQGSEA. The V end lost 5 bases, the J end lost 1 base, and 5 bases lay between the germline ends. This CDR3 spans 12 amino acids. CDR3: CSVSRNTGELFF. The CDR3, as DNA: TGCAGCGTTAGTCGGAACACCGGGGAGCTGTTTTTT.

By frequency in the sample, this clonotype is medium-sized. The chain links TRBV7-2 to TRBJ1-2; TRBD1 aligns across 10 bases. V shed 2 bases and J 4 bases; nucleotides not matched to a gene: 7. This CDR3 has 16 residues. Looked up from germline, CDR1 is SGHTA and CDR2 is FQGNSA. This CDR3 reads CASSLSLGQGTYGYTF. The CDR3 region has the DNA TGTGCCAGCAGCTTATCTCTGGGACAGGGGACCTATGGCTACACCTTC.

The rearrangement uses TRBV20-1 and TRBJ2-1; TRBD2 might be the D (5 bases). Germline V gene lookup returns CDR1 DFQATT and CDR2 SNEGSKA (reference sequence). Trimming cost V 6 bases and J 0 bases, with 24 bases left between them. The CDR3 totals 18 residues. CDR3 residues: CSAKKTRSATSSYNEQFF. In DNA form, the CDR3 reads TGCAGTGCCAAGAAAACCCGGAGCGCCACTAGCTCCTACAATGAGCAGTTCTTC.

This clonotype has a single count. The rearrangement joins TRBV25-1 to TRBJ2-1; perhaps TRBD2 as D (6 bases). CDR1 MGHDK and CDR2 SYGVNS come from the germline V gene. The CDR3 sequence is 11 residues long. Trimming pared 6 bases from V and 8 bases from J, leaving 8 bases between. CDR3 bases: TGTGCCAGCAGAGCGGGCTATGAGCAGTTCTTC. Its protein product is CASRAGYEQFF.

The chain is built from TRBV12-3 or TRBV12-4 and TRBJ2-3; 11 nucleotides line up with TRBD2. With V trimmed by 0 bases and J by 5 bases, 7 bases remained unmatched. The CDR3 is 17 residues long. The chain's CDR3 is CASSLAIAGGPGDTQYF. In nucleotides, the CDR3 is TGTGCCAGCAGTTTAGCAATAGCGGGAGGGCCGGGAGATACGCAGTATTTT.

This clonotype appeared a few times. It may be a read error: a sequence one base away is much more abundant. J is TRBJ2-2 and V is TRBV9, with a possible D match to TRBD1 (5 bases). V shed 5 bases and J shed 6 bases, with 11 bases lying between them. CDR3 length: 13 amino acids. The germline V gene encodes CDR1 SGDLS and CDR2 YYNGEE. CDR3 sequence: CASSDLRAGELFF. CDR3 nucleotides: TGTGCCAGCAGTGACCTCAGGGCCGGGGAGCTGTTTTTT.

The chain employs TRBV18 and TRBJ1-5; D may be TRBD1 (5 bases). This CDR3 has 15 residues. Trimming took off 2 bases at V and 3 bases at J, with 11 bases between the two ends. Per germline, CDR1 KGHSH and CDR2 LQKENI. The CDR3 DNA reads as TGTGCCAGCTCACCAGGTGGGGGAGCCAATCAGCCCCAGCATTTT. Translating gives CASSPGGGANQPQHF.

Comments on this clonotype: This may stem from a read error, because a much larger clone lies one nucleotide away. The CDR3 does not close with the conserved phenylalanine or tryptophan, likely indicating a read error. The genes are TRBV20-1 and TRBJ2-1, with D possibly matching TRBD1 (5 bases). This CDR3 has 12 amino acids. The V gene lost 5 bases and the J gene lost 3 bases, with 8 bases spanning the gap. CDR1 and CDR2 (germline): DFQATT, SNEGSKA (reference sequence). CDR3 loop: CSADDSYNEQFS. The CDR3 nucleotides are TGCAGTGCTGACGACAGCTACAATGAGCAGTTCTCC.

The chain is built from TRBV20-1 and TRBJ2-1, with 14 bases matching TRBD2. This CDR3 region has 15 residues. The junction had 11 bases not matched to a gene; V was cut back by 8 bases and J by 8 bases. Per germline, CDR1 DFQATT and CDR2 SNEGSKA (reference sequence). In nucleotides, the CDR3 is TGCAGTCTAGGGATTCGACTAGCGGGAGGGGATGAGCAGTTCTTC. Translating gives CSLGIRLAGGDEQFF.

This clonotype is classed as medium-sized. This sequence joins TRBV3-1 and TRBJ2-7, with D perhaps TRBD1 or TRBD2 (5 bases each). CDR3 length equals 16 residues. The V gene lost 4 bases and the J gene lost 10 bases, with 26 bases spanning the gap. Germline CDR1 and CDR2: LGHDT and YNNKEL (reference sequence). CDR3 nucleotide sequence: TGTGCCAGCAGCCCAACCGGGACCGAGCCATCTACGGGACAGTACTTC. It is translated as CASSPTGTEPSTGQYF.

This sequence joins TRBV5-1 and TRBJ1-3, with D possibly TRBD1 on 5 matching bases. Germline values: CDR1 SGHRS, CDR2 YFSETQ. CDR3 length: 17 residues. V was clipped by 0 bases and J by 2 bases, with 15 bases between them. As DNA, the CDR3 is TGCGCCAGCAGCTTGGGAGGCAGGGTGGATCCTGGAAACACCATATATTTT. Translated, it gives CASSLGGRVDPGNTIYF. Together with reference TRBV5-1 and TRBJ1-3, the CDR3 gives the full variable domain: KAGVTQTPRYLIKTRGQQVTLSCSPISGHRSVSWYQQTPGQGLQFLFEYFSETQRNKGNFPGRFSGRQFSNSRSEMNVSTLELGDSALYLCASSLGGRVDPGNTIYFGEGSWLTVV.

There are many counts of this clonotype. This chain uses TRBV5-1 with TRBJ1-5, with D perhaps matching TRBD1 (5 bases). The germline gives CDR1 SGHRS, CDR2 YFSETQ. The CDR3 extends over 15 amino acids. The germline V and J ends were trimmed by 0 bases and 6 bases, with 13 bases remaining between them. CDR3 in amino acids: CASSLGQGAFQPQHF. In DNA, the CDR3 is TGCGCCAGCAGCTTGGGACAAGGGGCCTTTCAGCCCCAGCATTTT.

In its sample, this clonotype is medium-sized. The chain combines TRBV5-1 with TRBJ1-1, with D uncertain. Deletions cut 0 bases from V and 1 base from J, with 10 bases between. This CDR3 is built from 15 residues. From germline, CDR1 is SGHRS and CDR2 YFSETQ. For the CDR3, the DNA is TGCGCCAGCAGCTTGGACAACACCCCGAACACTGAAGCTTTCTTT. The encoded protein is CASSLDNTPNTEAFF.

This clonotype has just a few counts. This chain connects TRBV9 to TRBJ1-1; D gene ambiguous. The CDR3 is 13 amino acids. With 0 bases removed from V and 10 bases from J, the gap between germline ends came to 13 bases. CDR1 is SGDLS, CDR2 YYNGEE, per germline. The CDR3 bases are TGTGCCAGCAGCGTAGGGACCGGGGTTGCAGCTTTCTTT. Translated, it gives CASSVGTGVAAFF.

Remarks on this clonotype: The conserved phenylalanine or tryptophan normally closing the CDR3 is absent here, so this likely arose from a read error. It is unclear where the CDR3 begins or ends on the DNA, so no DNA is shown, and the CDR3 is as TCRdb lists it. The chain combines TRBV7-2 with TRBJ1-6; TRBD1, the table's D call, was not compared with the DNA. The CDR3 is 15 amino acids in total, end residues counted. CDR1 and CDR2 (germline): SGHTA, FQGNSA. CDR3 residues: CASSSWTGNNSPLHS.

By share, this clonotype counts as medium-sized. J is TRBJ2-1 and V is TRBV28, with 8 bases that match TRBD1. J gave up 0 bases and V 3 bases, and 7 bases lay outside the gene matches. Germline CDR1 and CDR2: MDHEN and SYDVKM. The CDR3 runs 17 residues. CDR3 DNA sequence: TGTGCCAGCAGTTTTTCCCAGGGGGCAAGCTCCTACAATGAGCAGTTCTTC. It is translated as CASSFSQGASSYNEQFF.